What follows describes a single T cell receptor (beta chain). Its antigen is unknown. CDR3 size: 14 residues. The germline gives CDR1 DFQATT, CDR2 SNEGSKA (reference sequence). The source of the sample is a study of T cells in severe cutaneous drug reactions. Study-wide context: Only probable or definite SJS/TEN or DRESS cases by RegiSCAR were enrolled. Culprit drug assignment used the Naranjo algorithm and the ALDEN algorithm.

The patients sequenced had a carbamazepine-induced Stevens-Johnson syndrome or toxic epidermal necrolysis reaction. CBZ-SJS/TEN patients of Han Chinese (roughly five) and European (roughly 6) origin supplied blood. TCR subtype-specific primers in iRepertoire multiplex PCR prepared libraries for bulk and single-cell sequencing. TCRdb reprocessed the multiplex PCR reads, keeping one entry per CDR3 protein, no DNA. Its clone listing holds 21,000 or so distinct CDR3 sequences. Points from the study as a whole: Tolerant-control and healthy-donor PBMC lacked or rarely had the public CDR3 found in blisters.

The receptor was isolated from a human donor with toxic epidermal necrolysis, a severe cutaneous drug reaction. Material: PBMCs. This chain joins TRBV20-1 and TRBJ2-7; without DNA, the TCRdb call of TRBD1 cannot be checked. The CDR3 here is CSASGLGREYEQYF.